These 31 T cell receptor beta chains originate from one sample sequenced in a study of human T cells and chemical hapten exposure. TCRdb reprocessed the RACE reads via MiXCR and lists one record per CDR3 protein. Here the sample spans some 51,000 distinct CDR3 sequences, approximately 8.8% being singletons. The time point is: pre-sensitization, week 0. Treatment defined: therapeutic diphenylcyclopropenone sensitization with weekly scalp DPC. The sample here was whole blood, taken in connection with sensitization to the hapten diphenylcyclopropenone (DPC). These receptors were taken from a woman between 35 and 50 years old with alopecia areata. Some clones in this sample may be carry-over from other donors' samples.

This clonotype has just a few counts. CDR3 residues: CASSLLAPDLFYEQYF. In DNA, the CDR3 is TGTGCCAGCAGCTTACTAGCCCCGGACCTTTTCTACGAGCAGTACTTC. The V and J genes are TRBV7-2 and TRBJ2-7, with TRBD2 as a possible D gene (5 bases). Germline V gene data show CDR1 as SGHTA and CDR2 as FQGNSA. Trimming took off 2 bases at V and 3 bases at J, with 17 bases between the two ends. This CDR3 region has 16 residues.

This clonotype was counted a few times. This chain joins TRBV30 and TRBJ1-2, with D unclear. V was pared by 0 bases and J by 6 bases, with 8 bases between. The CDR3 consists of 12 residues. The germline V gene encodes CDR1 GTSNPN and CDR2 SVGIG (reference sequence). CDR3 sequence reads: CAWSVHGNGYTF. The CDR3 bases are TGTGCCTGGAGTGTACATGGGAATGGCTACACCTTC.

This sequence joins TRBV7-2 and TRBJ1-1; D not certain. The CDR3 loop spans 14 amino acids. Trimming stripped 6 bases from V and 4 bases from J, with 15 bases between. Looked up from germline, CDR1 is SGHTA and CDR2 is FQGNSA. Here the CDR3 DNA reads TGTGCCAGCAGTCCCCCCCTTACAGTCACTGAAGCTTTCTTT. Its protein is CASSPPLTVTEAFF.

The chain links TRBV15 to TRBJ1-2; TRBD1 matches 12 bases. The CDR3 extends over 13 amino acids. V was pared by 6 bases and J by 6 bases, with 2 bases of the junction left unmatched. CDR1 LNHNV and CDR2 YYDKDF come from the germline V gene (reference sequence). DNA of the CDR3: TGTGCCACCAGAGGGACAGGGGGCAATGGCTACACCTTC. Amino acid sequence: CATRGTGGNGYTF.

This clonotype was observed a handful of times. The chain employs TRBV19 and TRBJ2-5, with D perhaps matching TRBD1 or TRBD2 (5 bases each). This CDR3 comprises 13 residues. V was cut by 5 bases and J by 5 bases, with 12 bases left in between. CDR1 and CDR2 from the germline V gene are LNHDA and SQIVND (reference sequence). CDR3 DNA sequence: TGTGCCAGTAGTCCCGGGACCAGCGAGACCCAGTACTTC. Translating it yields CASSPGTSETQYF.

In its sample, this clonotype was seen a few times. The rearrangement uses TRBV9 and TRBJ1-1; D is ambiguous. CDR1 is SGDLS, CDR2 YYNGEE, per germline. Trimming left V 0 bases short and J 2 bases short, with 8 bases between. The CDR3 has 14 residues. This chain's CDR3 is CASSVGTANTEAFF. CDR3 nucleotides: TGTGCCAGCAGCGTAGGTACGGCCAACACTGAAGCTTTCTTT.

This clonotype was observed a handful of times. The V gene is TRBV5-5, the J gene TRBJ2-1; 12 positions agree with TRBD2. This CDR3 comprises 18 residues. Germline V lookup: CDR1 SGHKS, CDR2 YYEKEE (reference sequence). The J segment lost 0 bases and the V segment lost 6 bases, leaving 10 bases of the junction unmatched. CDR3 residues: CASTHRTSGGSSYNEQFF. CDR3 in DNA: TGTGCCAGCACCCACCGCACTAGCGGGGGGAGCTCCTACAATGAGCAGTTCTTC.

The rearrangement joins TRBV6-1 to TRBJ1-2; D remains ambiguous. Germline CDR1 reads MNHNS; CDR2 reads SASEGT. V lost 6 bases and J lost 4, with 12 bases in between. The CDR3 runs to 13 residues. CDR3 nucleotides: TGTGCCAGCAGCGTTGCCAGCACCTATGGCTACACCTTC. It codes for CASSVASTYGYTF.

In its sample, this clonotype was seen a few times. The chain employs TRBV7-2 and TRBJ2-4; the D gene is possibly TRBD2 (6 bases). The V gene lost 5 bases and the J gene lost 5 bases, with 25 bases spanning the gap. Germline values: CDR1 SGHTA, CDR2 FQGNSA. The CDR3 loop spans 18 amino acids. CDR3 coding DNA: TGTGCCAGCAGCCTCCGGGGCGCGGGAAGTCCGGTGGAAAACATTCAGTACTTC. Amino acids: CASSLRGAGSPVENIQYF.

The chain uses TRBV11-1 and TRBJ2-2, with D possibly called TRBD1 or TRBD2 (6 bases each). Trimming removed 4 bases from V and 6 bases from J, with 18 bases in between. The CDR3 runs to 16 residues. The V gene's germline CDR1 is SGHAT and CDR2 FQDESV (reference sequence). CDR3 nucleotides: TGTGCCAGCAGCTATAGCGTTACAGGGAGGTCCGGGGAGCTGTTTTTT. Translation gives CASSYSVTGRSGELFF.

CDR3 protein: CASSRTHTQYF. CDR3 coding DNA: TGTGCCAGTTCTAGAACCCATACGCAGTATTTT. The V call is TRBV28, the J call TRBJ2-3; no reliable D call. The V gene lost 9 bases and the J gene lost 7 bases, with 11 bases spanning the gap. This CDR3 is 11 amino acids long. The V gene's germline CDR1 is MDHEN and CDR2 SYDVKM.

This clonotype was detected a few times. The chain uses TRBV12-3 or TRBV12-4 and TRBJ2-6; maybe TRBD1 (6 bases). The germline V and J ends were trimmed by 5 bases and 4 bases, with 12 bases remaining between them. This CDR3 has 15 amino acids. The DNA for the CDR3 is TGTGCCAGCAGTAGTACAGGGATCGGGGCCAACGTCCTGACTTTC. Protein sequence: CASSSTGIGANVLTF.

The DNA of the CDR3 is TGCGCCAGCAGCTTGAAGGGACAGTTCACCGGGGAGCTGTTTTTT. The encoded protein is CASSLKGQFTGELFF. V usage is TRBV5-1 and J usage is TRBJ2-2; 7 bases match TRBD1. This CDR3 contains 15 residues. Per the germline V gene, CDR1 is SGHRS and CDR2 is YFSETQ. J was trimmed by 4 bases and V by 1 base; bases with no gene match: 4.

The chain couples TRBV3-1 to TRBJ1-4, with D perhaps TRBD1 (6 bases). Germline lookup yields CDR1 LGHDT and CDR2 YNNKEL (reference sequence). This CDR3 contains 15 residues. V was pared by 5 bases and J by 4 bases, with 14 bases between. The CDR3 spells CASSTRRGNNEKLFF. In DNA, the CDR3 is TGTGCCAGCAGCACCCGCAGGGGAAATAATGAAAAACTGTTTTTT.

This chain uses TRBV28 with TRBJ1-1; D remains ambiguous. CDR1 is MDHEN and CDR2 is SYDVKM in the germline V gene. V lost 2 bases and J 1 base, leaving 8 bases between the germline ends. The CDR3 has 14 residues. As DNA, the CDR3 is TGTGCCAGCAGTTTAAGACACCAGAACACTGAAGCTTTCTTT. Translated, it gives CASSLRHQNTEAFF.

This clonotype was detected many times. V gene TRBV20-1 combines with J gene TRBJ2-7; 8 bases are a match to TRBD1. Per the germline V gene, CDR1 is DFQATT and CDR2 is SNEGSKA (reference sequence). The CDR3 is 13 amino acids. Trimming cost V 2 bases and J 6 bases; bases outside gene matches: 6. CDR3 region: CSARWTGQGEQYF. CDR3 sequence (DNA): TGCAGTGCTAGATGGACAGGGCAGGGCGAGCAGTACTTC.

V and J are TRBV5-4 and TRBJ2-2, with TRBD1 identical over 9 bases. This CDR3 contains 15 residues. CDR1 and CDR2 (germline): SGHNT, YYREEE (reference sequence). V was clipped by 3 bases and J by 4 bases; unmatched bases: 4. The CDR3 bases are TGTGCCAGCAGCTCGACGGACAGGGGCACCGGGGAGCTGTTTTTT. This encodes CASSSTDRGTGELFF.

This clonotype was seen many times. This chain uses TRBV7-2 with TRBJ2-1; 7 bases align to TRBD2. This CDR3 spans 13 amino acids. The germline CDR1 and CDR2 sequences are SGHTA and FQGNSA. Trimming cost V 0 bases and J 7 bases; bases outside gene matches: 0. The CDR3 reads CASSLARENEQFF. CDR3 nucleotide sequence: TGTGCCAGCAGCTTAGCGCGGGAGAATGAGCAGTTCTTC.

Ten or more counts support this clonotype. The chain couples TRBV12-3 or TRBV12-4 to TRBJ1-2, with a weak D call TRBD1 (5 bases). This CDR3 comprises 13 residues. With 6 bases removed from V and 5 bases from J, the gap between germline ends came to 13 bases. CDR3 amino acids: CASSPGPRYGYTF. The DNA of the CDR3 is TGTGCCAGCAGCCCGGGACCTCGGTATGGCTACACCTTC.

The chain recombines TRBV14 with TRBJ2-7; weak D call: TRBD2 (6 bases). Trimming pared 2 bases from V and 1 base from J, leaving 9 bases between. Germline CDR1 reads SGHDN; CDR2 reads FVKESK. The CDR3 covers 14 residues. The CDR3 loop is CASSQPGTSYEQYF. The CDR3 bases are TGTGCCAGCAGCCAACCGGGGACTTCCTACGAGCAGTACTTC.

The CDR3 coding sequence is TGTGCCAGCAGTCCGGACGGGGAGGCTGAAGCTTTCTTT. Its translation: CASSPDGEAEAFF. The chain carries TRBV12-3 or TRBV12-4 and TRBJ1-1; D gene uncertain. The CDR3 spans 13 residues. With 5 bases removed from V and 6 bases from J, the gap between germline ends came to 13 bases.

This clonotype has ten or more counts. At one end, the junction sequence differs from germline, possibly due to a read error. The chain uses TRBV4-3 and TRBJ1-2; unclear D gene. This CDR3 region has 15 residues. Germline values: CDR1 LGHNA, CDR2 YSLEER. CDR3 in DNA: TGCGCCAGCAGCCAAGATGATCTTTATAACTCTGGCTACACCTTC. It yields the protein CASSQDDLYNSGYTF.

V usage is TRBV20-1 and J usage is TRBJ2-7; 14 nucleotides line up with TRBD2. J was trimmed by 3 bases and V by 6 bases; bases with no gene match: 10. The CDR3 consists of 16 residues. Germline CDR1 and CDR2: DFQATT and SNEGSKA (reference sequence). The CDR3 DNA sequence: TGCAGTGCCAGGACTAGCGGGGGGAATCTTCGCTACGAGCAGTACTTC. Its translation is CSARTSGGNLRYEQYF.

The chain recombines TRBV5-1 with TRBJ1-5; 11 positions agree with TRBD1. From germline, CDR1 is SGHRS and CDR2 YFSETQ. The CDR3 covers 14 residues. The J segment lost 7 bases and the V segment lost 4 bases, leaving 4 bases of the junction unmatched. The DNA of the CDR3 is TGCGCCAGCAGCCAAGGGACAGGGGGACAGCCCCAGCATTTT. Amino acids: CASSQGTGGQPQHF.

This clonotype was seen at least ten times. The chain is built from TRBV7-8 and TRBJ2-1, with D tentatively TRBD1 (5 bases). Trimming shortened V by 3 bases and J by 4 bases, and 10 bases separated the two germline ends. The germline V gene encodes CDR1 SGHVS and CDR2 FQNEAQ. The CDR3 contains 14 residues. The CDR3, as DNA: TGTGCCAGCAGCTTGGACACGAGTTACAATGAGCAGTTCTTC. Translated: CASSLDTSYNEQFF.

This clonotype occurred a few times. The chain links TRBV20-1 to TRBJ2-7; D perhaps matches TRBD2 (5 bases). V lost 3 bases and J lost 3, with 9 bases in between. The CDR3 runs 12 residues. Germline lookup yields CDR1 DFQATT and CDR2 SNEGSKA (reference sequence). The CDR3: CSASDRDYEQYF. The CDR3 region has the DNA TGCAGTGCTAGTGACCGGGACTACGAGCAGTACTTC.

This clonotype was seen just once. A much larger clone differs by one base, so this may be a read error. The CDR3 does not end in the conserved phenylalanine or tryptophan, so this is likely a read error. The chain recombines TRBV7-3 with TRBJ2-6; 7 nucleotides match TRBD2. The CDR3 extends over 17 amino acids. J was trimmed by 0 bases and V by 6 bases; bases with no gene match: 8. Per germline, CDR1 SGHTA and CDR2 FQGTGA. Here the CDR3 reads CASRGGTPSSGANVLTI. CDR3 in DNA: TGTGCCAGCAGGGGAGGGACGCCGAGCTCTGGGGCCAACGTCCTGACTATC.

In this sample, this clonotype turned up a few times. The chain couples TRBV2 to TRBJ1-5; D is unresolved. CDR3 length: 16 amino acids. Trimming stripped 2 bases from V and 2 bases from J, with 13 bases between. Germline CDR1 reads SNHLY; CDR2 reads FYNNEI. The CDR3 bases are TGTGCCAGCAGTGAATACGGGTCTAAAGGCAATCAGCCCCAGCATTTT. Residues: CASSEYGSKGNQPQHF.

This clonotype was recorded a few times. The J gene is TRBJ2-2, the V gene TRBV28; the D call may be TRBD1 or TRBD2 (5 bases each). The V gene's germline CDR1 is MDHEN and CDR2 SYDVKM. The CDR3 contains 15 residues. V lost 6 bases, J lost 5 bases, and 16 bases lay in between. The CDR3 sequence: CASRHASGATGELFF. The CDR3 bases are TGTGCCAGCAGGCACGCCTCCGGGGCTACCGGGGAGCTGTTTTTT.

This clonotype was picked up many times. This chain's CDR3 is CASSEVVAEQYF. CDR3 bases: TGTGCCAGCAGTGAAGTGGTAGCGGAGCAGTACTTC. The chain recombines TRBV7-2 with TRBJ2-7; a possible D gene is TRBD2 (5 bases). The CDR3 contains 12 residues. Germline V gene data show CDR1 as SGHTA and CDR2 as FQGNSA. V was clipped by 6 bases and J by 7 bases, with 13 bases between them.

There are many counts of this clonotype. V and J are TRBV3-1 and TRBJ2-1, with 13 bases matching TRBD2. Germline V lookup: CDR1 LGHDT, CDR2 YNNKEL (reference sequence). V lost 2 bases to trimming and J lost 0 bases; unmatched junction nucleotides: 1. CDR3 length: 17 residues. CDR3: CASSQRLAGGSYNEQFF. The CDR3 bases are TGTGCCAGCAGCCAACGACTAGCGGGGGGCTCCTACAATGAGCAGTTCTTC.